This TCR beta chain was sequenced for a study of breast tumors, draining lymph nodes, adjacent tissues. At least ten counts were recorded for this clonotype. Its target is unknown. Study-level points and caveats: Compared with lymph nodes, tumors were less diverse; compared with nontumor tissue, more. Findings are consistent with lymph node origin and intratumoral expansion of most tumor T cells. Tumor and nontumor repertoires were significantly more similar in luminal-like than in basal-like breast cancer.

TCRdb used MiXCR to reprocess the multiplex PCR reads, holding one entry per CDR3 protein. The sample consists of some 100,000 distinct CDR3 sequences, 21% of them appearing once. The CDR3 is 11 residues long. Germline assignment: CDR1 SEHNR and CDR2 FQNEAQ (reference sequence). The V gene lost 4 bases and the J gene lost 12 bases, with 13 bases spanning the gap. Samples came from axillary lymph nodes draining the breast cancer. The sample was axillary lymph node tissue. The genes are TRBV7-9 and TRBJ2-7; D gene unclear. This receptor was obtained from a female donor with breast cancer. Some clones in this sample may be carry-over from other donors' samples. The CDR3, as DNA: TGTGCCAGCAGCTCGACTTACGTTTGGTACTTC. Its protein is CASSSTYVWYF. Full variable domain (missing parts from reference TRBV7-9 and TRBJ2-7): DTGVSQNPRHKITKRGQNVTFRCDPISEHNRLYWYRQTLGQGPEFLTYFQNEAQLEKSRLLSDRFSAERPKGSFSTLEIQRTEQGDSAMYLCASSSTYVWYFGPGTRLTVT.